This is a list of T cell receptor beta chains from one sample in a study of CD8+CD57+ T cells in acquired aplastic anemia. From the reads, TCRdb called clonotypes with MiXCR, one entry per CDR3 protein. The sample includes roughly 150,000 distinct CDR3 sequences, approximately 44% of them seen just once. Sample: sorted CD4+, CD8+, or CD8+CD57+ T cells (not recorded which) from PBMCs. The receptors shown here come from a human donor in good health. The CDR3 runs from the conserved cysteine through the conserved F or W. The order of the fields is CDR3 DNA, CDR3 protein, J gene, V gene, D gene, clone size. D genes are given only for firm matches. Size is omitted from some rows. Given values are once, few, many or a class for expanded clones.

TGCGCCAGCAGCTTGGATAGCGGGAGCGGCGAGCAGTACTTC	CASSLDSGSGEQYF	TRBJ2-7	TRBV5-1	TRBD2	NA
TGTGCCAGCAGCTTCGCTCAATCCGGGACTAGCGGAAAAGAGACCCAGTACTTC	CASSFAQSGTSGKETQYF	TRBJ2-5	TRBV7-2	TRBD2	NA
TGTGCCAGCAGTGATCTCACAGATACGCAGTATTTT	CASSDLTDTQYF	TRBJ2-3	TRBV2	NA	many
TGTGCCAGCAGCTTAATTGGGCCTGGGGCCAACGTCCTGACTTTC	CASSLIGPGANVLTF	TRBJ2-6	TRBV7-9	NA	NA
TGTGCCACCGCAGGGTGGGTGGGTGAGCAGTTCTTC	CATAGWVGEQFF	TRBJ2-1	TRBV24-1	NA	NA
TGCAGCGTTGAAGGACGGGCAGCGGGCACTGAAGCTTTCTTT	CSVEGRAAGTEAFF	TRBJ1-1	TRBV29-1	NA	NA
TGTGCCAGCAGCTTTCAGACAGGGGGCTTTGATGAGCAGTTCTTC	CASSFQTGGFDEQFF	TRBJ2-1	TRBV11-2	TRBD1	NA
TGTGCCAGCAGCAAAGGACAGGGGGCTTACAATGAGCAGTTCTTC	CASSKGQGAYNEQFF	TRBJ2-1	TRBV5-6	TRBD1	many
TGTGCCAGCAGCTCAGGGGGGGGTCGGGTCGATGAGCAGTTCTTC	CASSSGGGRVDEQFF	TRBJ2-1	TRBV5-4	NA	many
TGTGCCAGCAGCTTGCCCGGGACTAGCGGGAGGGGGACCGGGGAGCTGTTTTTT	CASSLPGTSGRGTGELFF	TRBJ2-2	TRBV5-6	TRBD2	many
TGTGCCACCAGTGATTCCCAGATCGAAAAACTGTTTTTT	CATSDSQIEKLFF	TRBJ1-4	TRBV24-1	NA	NA
TGCAGCGCGAATCTGGTCCCGGCCGAGCAGTTCTTC	CSANLVPAEQFF	TRBJ2-1	TRBV29-1	NA	NA
TGCAGCGTTGTCTACCAGTACGAGCAGTACTTC	CSVVYQYEQYF	TRBJ2-7	TRBV29-1	NA	NA
TGTGCCAGCAGCTTGGCCGGGACACCGGAAGCTTTCTTT	CASSLAGTPEAFF	TRBJ1-1	TRBV5-4	NA	many
TGCAGCGTTGTGAGGGGCTCCCCCAATGAGCAGTTCTTC	CSVVRGSPNEQFF	TRBJ2-1	TRBV29-1	NA	NA
TGTGCCACCAGGCAGGGACTGACAGCCGGGACTAGCGGGAGTAATGAGCAGTTCTTC	CATRQGLTAGTSGSNEQFF	TRBJ2-1	TRBV24-1	TRBD2	NA
TGTGCCAGCAGTCAAGAGACAGGTCTCTACGAGCAGTACTTC	CASSQETGLYEQYF	TRBJ2-7	TRBV2	NA	NA
TGTGCCATCAGTGATCTTGCAAATGAAAAACTGTTTTTT	CAISDLANEKLFF	TRBJ1-4	TRBV10-3	NA	NA
TGTGCCAGCAGCTTCGGCTTGAACACTGAAGCTTTCTTT	CASSFGLNTEAFF	TRBJ1-1	TRBV11-2	NA	few
TGTGCCAGCAGCATACAGGGGGGCCCTTACTACGAGCAGTACTTC	CASSIQGGPYYEQYF	TRBJ2-7	TRBV9	TRBD1	many
TGTGCCAGCAGCGAGACGGCTGCGGATTCACCCCTCCACTTT	CASSETAADSPLHF	TRBJ1-6	TRBV9	NA	NA
TGTGCCAGCAGTGAATCCGGCAGAAACACCGGGGAGCTGTTTTTT	CASSESGRNTGELFF	TRBJ2-2	TRBV25-1	NA	NA
TGTGCCAGCAGGCGGACAGGGGTGAGGGAGCAGTACTTC	CASRRTGVREQYF	TRBJ2-7	TRBV2	TRBD1	NA
TGTGCCAGCTCATCCGGGAATGCAGGCCAAGAGACCCAGTACTTC	CASSSGNAGQETQYF	TRBJ2-5	TRBV24-1	NA	NA
TGCAGTGCTGGGTTTAGCGGGAGCACAGATACGCAGTATTTT	CSAGFSGSTDTQYF	TRBJ2-3	TRBV20-1	TRBD2	many
TGTGCCAGCAGCCGGCGAGAGACCCAGTACTTC	CASSRRETQYF	TRBJ2-5	TRBV7-2	NA	NA
TGTGCCAGCAGCCAACACCTCTACGAGCAGTACTTC	CASSQHLYEQYF	TRBJ2-7	TRBV3-1	NA	many
TGTGCCACCAGTGATCATAGCGGGGGGTCCTACAATGAGCAGTTCTTC	CATSDHSGGSYNEQFF	TRBJ2-1	TRBV24-1	TRBD2	NA
TGCAGCGTTGCTGGGGGGATTTGGTATGGCTACACCTTC	CSVAGGIWYGYTF	TRBJ1-2	TRBV29-1	NA	many
TGCGCCAGCAGCCAAGGAACAGGGGGGTTCGAGCAGTACTTC	CASSQGTGGFEQYF	TRBJ2-7	TRBV4-1	TRBD1	NA
TGTGCTAGTGGCCTAGGGGGGGATACGCAGTATTTT	CASGLGGDTQYF	TRBJ2-3	TRBV12-5	NA	many
TGTGCCAGCAGCTTAGGGCGGTCCTACGAGCAGTACTTC	CASSLGRSYEQYF	TRBJ2-7	TRBV7-2	NA	many
TGTGCCAGCAGTTTCCGTTCGAGTGCAAACACTGAAGCTTTCTTT	CASSFRSSANTEAFF	TRBJ1-1	TRBV6-5	NA	many
TGTGCCAGTAGTATTAGGACAGGGATGGAGAGAGATACGCAGTATTTT	CASSIRTGMERDTQYF	TRBJ2-3	TRBV19	TRBD1	NA
TGCGCCAGCAGTCAGGAGGGAACTAATGAAAAACTGTTTTTT	CASSQEGTNEKLFF	TRBJ1-4	TRBV5-1	NA	many
TGTGCCATCAGGGCAGCGAACACTGAAGCTTTCTTT	CAIRAANTEAFF	TRBJ1-1	TRBV10-3	NA	few
TGCAGCGTTGAAGATCCCTTTTGGAACAATGAGCAGTTCTTC	CSVEDPFWNNEQFF	TRBJ2-1	TRBV29-1	NA	NA
TGTGCCAGTAGTATAGGTCCGGCGGCAGAGCAGTTCTTC	CASSIGPAAEQFF	TRBJ2-1	TRBV19	NA	many
TGCGCCAGCAGCTTGGTTCCAGTCATCTCTGGGGCCAACGTCCTGACTTTC	CASSLVPVISGANVLTF	TRBJ2-6	TRBV5-1	NA	many
TGTGCCAGCAGCGTAGAGGGACACGGATCCTACGAGCAGTACTTC	CASSVEGHGSYEQYF	TRBJ2-7	TRBV9	NA	many